This TCR beta chain was captured by sequencing in a study of blood T cell repertoires in COVID-19. Study processing details: Reference gene primer amplification yielded estimated nucleated cell counts. Only in-frame clones appear in the TCRdb table, and some are missing; sequencing was by immunoSEQ multiplex PCR. That table gives V, J and clone size, and the DNA gave D and trimming. The table includes under 300,000 clones, approximately 87% detected once. V lost 3 bases and J lost 0; bases outside the gene matches: 10. The CDR3 runs to 18 residues. The germline gives CDR1 ENHRY, CDR2 SYGVKD. V usage is TRBV10-3 and J usage is TRBJ1-5; 8 nucleotides align to TRBD1. The sample taken for sequencing was peripheral blood. This clonotype was obtained from a man in his 60s with acute or convalescent COVID-19. CDR3 sequence reads: CAISDPTGAYYSNQPQHF. The CDR3 DNA is TGTGCCATCAGTGACCCGACAGGGGCCTATTATAGCAATCAGCCCCAGCATTTT.